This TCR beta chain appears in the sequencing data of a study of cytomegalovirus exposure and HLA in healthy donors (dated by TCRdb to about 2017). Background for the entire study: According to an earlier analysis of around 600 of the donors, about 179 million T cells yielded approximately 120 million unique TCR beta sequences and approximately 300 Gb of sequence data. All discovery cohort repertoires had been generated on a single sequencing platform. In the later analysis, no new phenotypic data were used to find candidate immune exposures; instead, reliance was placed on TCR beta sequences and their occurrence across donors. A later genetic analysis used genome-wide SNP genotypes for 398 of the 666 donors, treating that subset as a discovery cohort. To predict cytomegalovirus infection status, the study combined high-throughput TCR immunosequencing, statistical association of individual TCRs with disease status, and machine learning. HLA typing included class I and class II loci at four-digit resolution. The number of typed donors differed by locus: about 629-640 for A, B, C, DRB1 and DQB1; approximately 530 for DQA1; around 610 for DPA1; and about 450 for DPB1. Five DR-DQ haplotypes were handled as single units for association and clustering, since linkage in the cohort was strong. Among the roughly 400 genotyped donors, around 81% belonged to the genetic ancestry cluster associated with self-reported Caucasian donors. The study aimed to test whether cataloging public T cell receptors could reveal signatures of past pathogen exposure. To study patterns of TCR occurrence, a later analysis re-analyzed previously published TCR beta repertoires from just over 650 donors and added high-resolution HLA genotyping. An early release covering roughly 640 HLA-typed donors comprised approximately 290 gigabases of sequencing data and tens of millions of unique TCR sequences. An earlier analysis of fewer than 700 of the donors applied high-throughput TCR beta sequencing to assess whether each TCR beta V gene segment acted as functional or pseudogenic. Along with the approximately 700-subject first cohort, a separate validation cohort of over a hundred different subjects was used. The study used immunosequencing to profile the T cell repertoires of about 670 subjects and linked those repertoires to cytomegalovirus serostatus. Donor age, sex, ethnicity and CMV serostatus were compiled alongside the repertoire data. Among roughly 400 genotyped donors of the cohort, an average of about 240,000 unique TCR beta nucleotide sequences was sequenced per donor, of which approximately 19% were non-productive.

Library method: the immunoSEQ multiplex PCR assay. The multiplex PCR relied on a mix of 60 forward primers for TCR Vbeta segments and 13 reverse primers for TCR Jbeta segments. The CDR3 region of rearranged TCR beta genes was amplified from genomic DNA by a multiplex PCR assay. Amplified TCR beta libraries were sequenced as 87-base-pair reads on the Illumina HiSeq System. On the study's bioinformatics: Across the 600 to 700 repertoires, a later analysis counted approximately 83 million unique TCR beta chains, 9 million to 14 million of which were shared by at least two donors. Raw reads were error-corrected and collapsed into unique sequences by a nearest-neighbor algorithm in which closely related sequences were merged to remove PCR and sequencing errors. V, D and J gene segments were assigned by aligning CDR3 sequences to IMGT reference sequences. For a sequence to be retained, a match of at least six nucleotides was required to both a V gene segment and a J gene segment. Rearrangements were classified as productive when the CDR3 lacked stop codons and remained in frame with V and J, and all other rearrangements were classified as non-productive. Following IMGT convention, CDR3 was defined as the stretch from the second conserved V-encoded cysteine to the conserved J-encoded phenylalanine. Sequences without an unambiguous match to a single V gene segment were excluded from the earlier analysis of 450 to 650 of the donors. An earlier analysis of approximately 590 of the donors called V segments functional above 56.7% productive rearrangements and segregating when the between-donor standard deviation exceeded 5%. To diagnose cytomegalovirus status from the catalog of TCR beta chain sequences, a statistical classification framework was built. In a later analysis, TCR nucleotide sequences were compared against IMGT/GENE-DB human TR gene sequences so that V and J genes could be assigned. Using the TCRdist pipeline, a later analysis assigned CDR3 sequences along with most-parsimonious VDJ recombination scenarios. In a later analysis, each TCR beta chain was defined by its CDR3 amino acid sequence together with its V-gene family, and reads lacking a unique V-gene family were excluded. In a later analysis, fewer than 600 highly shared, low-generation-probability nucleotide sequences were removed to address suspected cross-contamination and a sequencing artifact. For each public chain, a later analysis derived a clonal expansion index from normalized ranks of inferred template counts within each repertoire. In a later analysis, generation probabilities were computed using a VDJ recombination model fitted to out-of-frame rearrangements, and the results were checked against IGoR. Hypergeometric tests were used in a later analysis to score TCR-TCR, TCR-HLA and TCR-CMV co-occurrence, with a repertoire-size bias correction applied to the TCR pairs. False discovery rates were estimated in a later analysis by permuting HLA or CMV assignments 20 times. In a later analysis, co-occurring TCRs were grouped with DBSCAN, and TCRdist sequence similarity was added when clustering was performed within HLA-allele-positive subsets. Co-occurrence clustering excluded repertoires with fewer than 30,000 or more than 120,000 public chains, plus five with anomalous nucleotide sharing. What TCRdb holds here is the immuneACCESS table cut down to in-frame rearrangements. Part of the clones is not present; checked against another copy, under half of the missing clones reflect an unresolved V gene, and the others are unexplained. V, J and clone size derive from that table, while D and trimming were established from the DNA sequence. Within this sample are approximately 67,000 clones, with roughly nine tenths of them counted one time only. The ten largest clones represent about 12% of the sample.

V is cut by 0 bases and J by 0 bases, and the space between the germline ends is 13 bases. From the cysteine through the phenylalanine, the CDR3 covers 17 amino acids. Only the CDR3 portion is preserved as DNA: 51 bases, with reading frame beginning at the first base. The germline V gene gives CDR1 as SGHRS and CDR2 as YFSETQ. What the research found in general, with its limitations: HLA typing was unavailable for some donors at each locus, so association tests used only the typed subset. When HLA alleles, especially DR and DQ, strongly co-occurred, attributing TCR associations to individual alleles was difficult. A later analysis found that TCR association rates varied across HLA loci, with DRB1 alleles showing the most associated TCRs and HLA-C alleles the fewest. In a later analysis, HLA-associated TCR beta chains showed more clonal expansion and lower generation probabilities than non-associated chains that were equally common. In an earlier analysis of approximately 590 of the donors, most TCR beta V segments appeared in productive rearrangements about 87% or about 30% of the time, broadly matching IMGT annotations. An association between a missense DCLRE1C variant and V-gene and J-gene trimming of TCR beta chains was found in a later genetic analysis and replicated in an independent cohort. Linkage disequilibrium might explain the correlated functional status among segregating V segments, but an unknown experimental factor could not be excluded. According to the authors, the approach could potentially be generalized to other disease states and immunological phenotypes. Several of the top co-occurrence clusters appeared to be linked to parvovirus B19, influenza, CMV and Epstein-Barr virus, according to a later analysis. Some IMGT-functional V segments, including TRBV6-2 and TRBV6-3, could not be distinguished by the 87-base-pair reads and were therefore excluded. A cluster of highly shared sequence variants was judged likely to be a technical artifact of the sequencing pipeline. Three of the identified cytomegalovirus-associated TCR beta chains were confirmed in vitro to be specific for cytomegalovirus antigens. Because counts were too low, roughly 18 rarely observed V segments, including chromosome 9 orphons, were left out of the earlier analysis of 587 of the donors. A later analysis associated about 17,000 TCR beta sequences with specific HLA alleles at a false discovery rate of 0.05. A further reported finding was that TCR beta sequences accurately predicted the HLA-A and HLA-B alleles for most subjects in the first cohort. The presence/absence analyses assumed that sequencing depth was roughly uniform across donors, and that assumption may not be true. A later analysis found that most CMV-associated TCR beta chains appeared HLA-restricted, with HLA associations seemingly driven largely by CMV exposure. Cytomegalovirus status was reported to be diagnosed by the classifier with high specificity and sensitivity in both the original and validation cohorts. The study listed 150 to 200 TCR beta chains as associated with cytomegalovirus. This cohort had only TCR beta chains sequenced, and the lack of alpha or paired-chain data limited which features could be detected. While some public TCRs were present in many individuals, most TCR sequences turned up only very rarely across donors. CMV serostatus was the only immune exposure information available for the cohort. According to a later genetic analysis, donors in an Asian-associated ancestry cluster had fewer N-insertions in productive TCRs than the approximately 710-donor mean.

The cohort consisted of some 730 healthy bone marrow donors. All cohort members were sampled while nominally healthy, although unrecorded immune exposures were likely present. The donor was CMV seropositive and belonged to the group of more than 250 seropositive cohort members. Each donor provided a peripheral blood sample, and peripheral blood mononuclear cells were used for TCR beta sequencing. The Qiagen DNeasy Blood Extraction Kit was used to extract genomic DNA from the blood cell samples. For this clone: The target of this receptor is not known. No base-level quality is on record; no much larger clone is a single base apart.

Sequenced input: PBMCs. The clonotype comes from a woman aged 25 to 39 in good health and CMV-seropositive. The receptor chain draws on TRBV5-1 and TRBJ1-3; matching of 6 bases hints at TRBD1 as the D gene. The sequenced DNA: TGCGCCAGCAGCTTGGTGGGACACTTATCCTCTGGAAACACCATATATTTT. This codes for CASSLVGHLSSGNTIYF.